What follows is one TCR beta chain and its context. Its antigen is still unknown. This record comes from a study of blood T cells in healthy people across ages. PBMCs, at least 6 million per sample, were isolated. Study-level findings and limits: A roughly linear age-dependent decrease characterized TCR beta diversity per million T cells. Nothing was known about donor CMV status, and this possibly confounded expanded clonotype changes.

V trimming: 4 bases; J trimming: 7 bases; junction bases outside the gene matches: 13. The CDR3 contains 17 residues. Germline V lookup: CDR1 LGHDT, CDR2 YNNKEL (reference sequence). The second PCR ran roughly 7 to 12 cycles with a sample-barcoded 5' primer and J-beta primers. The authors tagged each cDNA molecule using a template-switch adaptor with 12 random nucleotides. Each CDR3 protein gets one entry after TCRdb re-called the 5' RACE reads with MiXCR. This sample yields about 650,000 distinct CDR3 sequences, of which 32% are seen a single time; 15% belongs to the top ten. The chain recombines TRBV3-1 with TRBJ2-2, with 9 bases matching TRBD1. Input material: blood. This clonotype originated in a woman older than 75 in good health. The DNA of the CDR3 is TGTGCCAGCAGCCCTCGTCCCGGGACAGGGTCCAGCGGGGAGCTGTTTTTT. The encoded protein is CASSPRPGTGSSGELFF.